These 19 T cell receptor beta chains came from one sample sequenced in a study of prognosis after radiotherapy for stage I lung cancer. Two-round multiplex PCR on genomic DNA was the method by which TCR beta CDR3 was amplified. Round-one PCR had primers specific to each TRBV and TRBJ gene. TCRdb analysed the multiplex PCR reads with MiXCR anew, one entry per CDR3 protein. The sample has tens of thousands of distinct CDR3 sequences, about 46% seen once. The sample was PBMCs, taken before or after stereotactic body radiation therapy (not recorded which). The receptors originated from a donor at least 50 years old with non-small cell lung cancer.

This clonotype was seen ten or more times. The chain uses TRBV2 and TRBJ2-1, with D perhaps assigned TRBD1 or TRBD2 (6 bases each). Trimming took 6 bases from V and 7 from J, leaving 16 bases between them. This CDR3 contains 14 residues. Germline CDR1 and CDR2: SNHLY and FYNNEI. As DNA, the CDR3 is TGTGCCAGCAGGGGGGGCGTTTCAGGTAATGAGCAGTTCTTC. This gives the protein CASRGGVSGNEQFF.

Regarding this clonotype: This probably arose from a read error, given a far larger clone one base away. The chain has TRBV6-9 and TRBJ1-1; no clear D. Per the germline V gene, CDR1 is MNHGY and CDR2 is SVAAGI. This CDR3 is 14 amino acids long. CDR3 DNA: TGTGCCAGCCGACGGGCCGCAATGAACAATGAAGCTTTCTTT. This sequence encodes CASRRAAMNNEAFF.

Comments on this clonotype: A far bigger clonotype differs at one base, so this is likely a read error. The chain carries TRBV6-5 and TRBJ1-1; D unresolved. The CDR3 is 14 amino acids. From germline, CDR1 is MNHEY and CDR2 SVGAGI. CDR3 region: CASSYASDYTESFF. In DNA, the CDR3 is TGTGCCAGCAGTTACGCATCTGATTACACTGAATCTTTCTTT.

About this clonotype: One end of the junction varies from germline; a read error may be responsible. The rearrangement joins TRBV6-1 to TRBJ2-7; tentatively, D is TRBD2 (7 bases). This CDR3 is 15 amino acids long. Germline CDR1 reads MNHNS; CDR2 reads SASEGT. The CDR3 protein is CASREGPGGHYEQYF. In DNA, the CDR3 is TGTGCCAGCAGAGAAGGACCGGGGGGACACTACGAGCAGTACTTC.

This clonotype came up a few times. The V call is TRBV6-1, the J call TRBJ2-2, with D unclear. The V end was cut by 5 bases, the J end by 6 bases, with 10 bases between. This CDR3 has 13 amino acids. CDR1 is MNHNS and CDR2 is SASEGT in the germline V gene. CDR3 residues: CASSNTQPGELFF. As DNA, the CDR3 is TGTGCCAGCAGTAACACACAACCCGGGGAGCTGTTTTTT.

This clonotype appeared many times. This rearrangement joins TRBV29-1 to TRBJ2-7; no clear D gene. Trimming left V 1 base short and J 3 bases short, with 22 bases between. Germline V lookup: CDR1 SQVTM, CDR2 ANQGSEA. There are 17 residues in the CDR3. The CDR3 is CSVEGLIARRGIYEQYF. In DNA form, the CDR3 reads TGCAGCGTTGAAGGGTTAATCGCAAGGCGTGGGATCTACGAGCAGTACTTC.

This clonotype was seen many times. This chain connects TRBV29-1 to TRBJ2-7, with D perhaps TRBD1 (6 bases). Germline values: CDR1 SQVTM, CDR2 ANQGSEA. V was clipped by 6 bases and J by 7 bases, with 19 bases between them. The CDR3 contains 13 residues. Written as DNA, the CDR3 is TGCAGCGTCTGGGGGCCAGGGGTGCGGGAGCAGTACTTC. This codes for CSVWGPGVREQYF.

A remark on this clonotype: An end of the junction differs from the germline gene, which may be a read error. The chain uses TRBV6-5 and TRBJ2-1; D not resolved. Germline V CDR1 and CDR2: MNHEY, SVGAGI. The CDR3 sequence is 20 residues long. The chain's CDR3 is CASSYSESTSRVSSYNEQFF. CDR3 bases: TGTGCCAGCAGCTACTCAGAATCCACCTCAAGGGTGTCGTCGTACAATGAGCAGTTCTTC.

This clonotype was detected many times. V gene TRBV19 combines with J gene TRBJ2-7; 12 bases are a match to TRBD2. Unmatched junction bases numbered 13, after V lost 7 bases and J lost 0 bases. CDR3 length: 18 amino acids. Germline V gene sequence: CDR1 LNHDA, CDR2 SQIVND (reference sequence). The CDR3 protein is CASNEASGRAGYSYEQYF. The CDR3 DNA reads as TGTGCCAGTAACGAGGCTAGCGGGAGGGCTGGTTACTCCTACGAGCAGTACTTC.

Judged by abundance, this clonotype is medium-sized. The chain joins TRBV12-3 or TRBV12-4 to TRBJ2-3; D unclear. CDR3 length: 12 residues. V lost 5 bases and J lost 2, with 5 bases in between. The CDR3 nucleotides read TGTGCCAGCAGTGGAAACACAGATACGCAGTATTTT. It yields the protein CASSGNTDTQYF.

On this clonotype: This may stem from a read error, because a much larger clone lies one nucleotide away. J is TRBJ2-1 and V is TRBV2; D could derive from TRBD1 or TRBD2 (5 bases each). The CDR3 loop spans 14 amino acids. CDR1 and CDR2 from the germline V gene are SNHLY and FYNNEI. CDR3 loop: CASNTGTHYNGQFF. The CDR3 DNA follows: TGTGCCAGCAATACCGGGACCCATTACAATGGGCAGTTCTTC.

The V and J genes are TRBV6-1 and TRBJ2-3; no reliable D call. Trimming pared 5 bases from V and 4 bases from J, leaving 7 bases between. Germline V lookup: CDR1 MNHNS, CDR2 SASEGT. The CDR3 is 12 amino acids. DNA for the CDR3: TGTGCCAGCAGTCCGGACCCAGATACGCAGTATTTT. Residues: CASSPDPDTQYF.

On this clonotype itself: A junction boundary mismatches the germline segment, possibly from a read error. The V call is TRBV24-1, the J call TRBJ2-2, with D tentatively TRBD2 (6 bases). CDR1 KGHDR and CDR2 SFDVKD come from the germline V gene. The CDR3 sequence is 16 residues long. The CDR3 loop reads CATSEKAVTLGGELFF. The CDR3 DNA sequence: TGTGCCACCAGTGAGAAAGCGGTGACTCTCGGCGGGGAGCTTTTTTTT.

This clonotype occurred many times. This sequence joins TRBV28 and TRBJ2-7; TRBD2 agrees at 8 bases. The V gene end was trimmed by 7 bases and the J gene end by 3 bases; junction bases not matched to a gene: 11. The CDR3 spans 15 residues. Germline CDR1 and CDR2: MDHEN and SYDVKM. The CDR3 sequence: CASTDTSGLDYEQYF. The CDR3 DNA is TGTGCCAGCACCGACACTAGCGGACTTGACTACGAGCAGTACTTC.

For this clonotype: A junction end diverges from the germline sequence, so it may reflect a read error. V is TRBV9 and J is TRBJ2-1, with D maybe TRBD2 (6 bases). The CDR3 has 15 residues. The germline CDR1 and CDR2 sequences are SGDLS and YYNGEE. The CDR3: CANSETGDTYNEQFF. Here the CDR3 DNA reads TGTGCCAACAGCGAGACGGGAGACACCTACAATGAGCAGTTCTTC.

The chain has TRBV2 and TRBJ2-2; D not certain. CDR3 length equals 14 residues. The germline gives CDR1 SNHLY, CDR2 FYNNEI. Trimming left V 0 bases short and J 5 bases short, with 7 bases between. This chain's CDR3 is CASSEARQTGELFF. The CDR3 nucleotides are TGTGCCAGCAGTGAAGCGCGTCAAACCGGGGAGCTGTTTTTT.

This clonotype was seen at least ten times. The chain is built from TRBV13 and TRBJ2-5, with 10 bases aligning to TRBD1. The trim removed 5 bases at V and 5 bases at J, leaving 8 bases unmatched. CDR1 is PRHDT and CDR2 is FYEKMQ in the germline V gene (reference sequence). This CDR3 region has 15 residues. CDR3 residues: CASSPTTGGGETQYF. CDR3 sequence (DNA): TGTGCCAGCAGCCCAACGACAGGGGGCGGCGAGACCCAGTACTTC.

In regard to this clonotype: Only one base separates this from a far larger clonotype, so it likely reflects a read error. V gene TRBV6-4 combines with J gene TRBJ2-7; 13 nucleotides match TRBD2. The length of the CDR3 is 16 residues. Germline V gives CDR1 MRHNA, CDR2 SNTAGT. In DNA form, the CDR3 reads TGTGCCATCAGTTACTCAGGGACTAGCGGGACCTACGAGCAGTACTTC. Translating gives CAISYSGTSGTYEQYF.

As to this clonotype: Since a far larger clone is one base different, this is likely a read error. The rearrangement uses TRBV6-4 and TRBJ2-7; 8 nucleotides align to TRBD1. This CDR3 has 16 amino acids. Germline assignment: CDR1 MRHNA and CDR2 SNTAGT. The CDR3 is CGSSLGRPTGGYEQYF. The DNA of the CDR3 is TGTGGCAGCAGCCTTGGACGCCCAACAGGGGGCTACGAGCAGTACTTC.